These 18 T cell receptor beta chains originate from one sample sequenced in a study of cytomegalovirus exposure and HLA in healthy donors. 13 Jbeta primers and 60 Vbeta primers were used for the PCR. Generated by immunoSEQ multiplex PCR, the TCRdb table keeps only in-frame clones and is missing some. The listing records approximately 79,000 clones. Source material: PBMCs. These receptors all stem from a boy younger than 18 in good health and CMV-seronegative.

The chain's CDR3 is CASRRQGQNEQFF. CDR3 DNA: TGTGCCAGCAGACGACAGGGACAGAATGAGCAGTTCTTC. This chain joins TRBV11-3 and TRBJ2-1; 7 nucleotides line up with TRBD1. Germline V gene sequence: CDR1 SGHNT, CDR2 YENEEA. This CDR3 is 13 amino acids long. The J segment lost 7 bases and the V segment lost 6 bases, leaving 6 bases of the junction unmatched.

The V call is TRBV5-1, the J call TRBJ2-1, with TRBD2 as a possible D gene (6 bases). Trimming pared 4 bases from V and 5 bases from J, leaving 16 bases between. The CDR3 sequence is 15 residues long. Germline lookup yields CDR1 SGHRS and CDR2 YFSETQ. CDR3 sequence reads: CASSPRGSGNNEQFF. CDR3 sequence (DNA): TGCGCCAGCAGCCCTCGTGGTAGCGGAAACAATGAGCAGTTCTTC. Full variable domain (outside the CDR3, taken from reference TRBV5-1 and TRBJ2-1): KAGVTQTPRYLIKTRGQQVTLSCSPISGHRSVSWYQQTPGQGLQFLFEYFSETQRNKGNFPGRFSGRQFSNSRSEMNVSTLELGDSALYLCASSPRGSGNNEQFFGPGTRLTVL.

V and J are TRBV27 and TRBJ2-2; the D gene is possibly TRBD2 (5 bases). V lost 5 bases to trimming and J lost 4 bases, with 14 bases between them. CDR1 and CDR2 from the germline V gene are MNHEY and SMNVEV (reference sequence). CDR3 length: 15 amino acids. The CDR3 sequence is CASSPRGFGTGELFF. CDR3 bases: TGTGCCAGCAGTCCACGGGGTTTCGGCACCGGGGAGCTGTTTTTT.

The CDR3 DNA reads as TGTGCCATCAGTGGGGCGATGCCGGCTAACTATGGCTACACCTTC. This translates into CAISGAMPANYGYTF. J is TRBJ1-2 and V is TRBV10-3; no reliable D call. Between the trimmed V and J ends, which lost 4 bases and 0 bases, there was a span of 12 bases. From germline, CDR1 is ENHRY and CDR2 SYGVKD. The CDR3 covers 15 residues.

The chain couples TRBV6-5 to TRBJ1-1; a weak D match, TRBD1 (5 bases). This CDR3 is built from 15 residues. Germline CDR1 is MNHEY and CDR2 is SVGAGI. V shed 0 bases and J shed 4 bases, with 12 bases lying between them. CDR3 nucleotide sequence: TGTGCCAGCAGTTACTCGACGGGGGGGGGCACTGAAGCTTTCTTT. Translated: CASSYSTGGGTEAFF.

The chain links TRBV7-8 to TRBJ1-5; TRBD1 might be the D (6 bases). V lost 5 bases, J lost 8 bases, and 16 bases lay in between. CDR1 and CDR2 (germline): SGHVS, FQNEAQ. The length of the CDR3 is 14 residues. The DNA for the CDR3 is TGTGCCAGCAGCCCTTCGGACAGCTGGGAGCCCCAGCATTTT. Translating gives CASSPSDSWEPQHF.

The chain uses TRBV13 and TRBJ2-1; 7 bases line up with TRBD1. V was clipped by 5 bases and J by 5 bases; unmatched bases: 12. CDR1 and CDR2 from the germline V gene are PRHDT and FYEKMQ (reference sequence). CDR3 size: 16 residues. Here the CDR3 DNA reads TGTGCCAGCAGCGATCGCGAAACAGGGGTCGACAATGAGCAGTTCTTC. It codes for CASSDRETGVDNEQFF.

Written as DNA, the CDR3 is TGTGCCAGCAGTGAACTCCCAGGTCGAAAACTTTATGGCTACACCTTC. Its protein product is CASSELPGRKLYGYTF. The chain is built from TRBV6-1 and TRBJ1-2; D uncertain. In germline, CDR1 is MNHNS, CDR2 SASEGT. V dropped 2 bases and J dropped 5 bases, with 18 bases sitting between them. The CDR3 has 16 amino acids.

The gene calls are TRBV19 and TRBJ2-5; perhaps TRBD2 as D (7 bases). Per germline, CDR1 LNHDA and CDR2 SQIVND (reference sequence). The CDR3 length is 16 residues. V dropped 4 bases and J dropped 2 bases, with 17 bases sitting between them. CDR3: CASSNSGGPLQETQYF. The CDR3 DNA sequence: TGTGCCAGTAGTAATTCGGGGGGCCCCTTACAAGAGACCCAGTACTTC.

In regard to this clone: Other DNA sequences in this sample translate to the same CDR3. CDR3 amino acids: CASSESGGYTF. DNA of the CDR3: TGTGCCAGCAGTGAATCGGGTGGCTACACCTTC. The rearrangement uses TRBV2 and TRBJ1-2, with D unresolved. The CDR3 consists of 11 residues. The V gene lost 2 bases and the J gene lost 7 bases, with 5 bases spanning the gap. Germline-derived CDR1 and CDR2 are SNHLY and FYNNEI.

V usage is TRBV6-5 and J usage is TRBJ2-6, with D maybe TRBD1 (6 bases). The germline V gene encodes CDR1 MNHEY and CDR2 SVGAGI. V lost 2 bases, J lost 5 bases, and 13 bases lay in between. This CDR3 has 16 amino acids. The CDR3 sequence: CASSYTDSVWANVLTF. The CDR3 DNA is TGTGCCAGCAGTTACACGGACAGCGTTTGGGCCAACGTCCTGACTTTC.

Comment on this clone: One end of the junction varies from germline; a read error may be responsible. This sequence joins TRBV30 and TRBJ1-1; D perhaps matches TRBD1 (5 bases). This CDR3 spans 15 amino acids. In germline, CDR1 is GTSNPN, CDR2 SVGIG (reference sequence). The CDR3 coding sequence is TGTGCCGGGAGTGTACTGGGCAGGGTGGACACTGAAGCTTTCTTT. Its protein is CAGSVLGRVDTEAFF.

The V gene is TRBV5-1, the J gene TRBJ1-2, with no clear D. This CDR3 comprises 13 residues. From germline, CDR1 is SGHRS and CDR2 YFSETQ. Trimming left V 1 base short and J 6 bases short, with 10 bases between. The DNA for the CDR3 is TGCGCCAGCAGCTTGACCCGATCGGATGGCTACACCTTC. As protein: CASSLTRSDGYTF.

J is TRBJ1-2 and V is TRBV5-1, with 7 nucleotides matching TRBD1. The J segment lost 5 bases and the V segment lost 3 bases, leaving 10 bases of the junction unmatched. The CDR3 totals 15 residues. The V gene's germline CDR1 is SGHRS and CDR2 YFSETQ. In nucleotides, the CDR3 is TGCGCCAGCAGCTCTACTACCGGGACAGATTATGGCTACACCTTC. This sequence encodes CASSSTTGTDYGYTF.

The J gene is TRBJ1-2, the V gene TRBV5-1; 7 nucleotides agree with TRBD1. The ends lost 4 bases at V and 8 bases at J; junction bases unmatched: 8. The CDR3 covers 13 residues. CDR1 is SGHRS and CDR2 is YFSETQ in the germline V gene. The CDR3 protein is CASSPGQARGYTF. Written as DNA, the CDR3 is TGCGCCAGCAGCCCTGGACAGGCTCGGGGCTACACCTTC.

This sequence joins TRBV5-6 and TRBJ2-7; D perhaps matches TRBD1 (5 bases). Trimming stripped 2 bases from V and 2 bases from J, with 11 bases between. The germline V gene encodes CDR1 SGHDT and CDR2 YYEEEE. This CDR3 has 14 residues. As DNA, the CDR3 is TGTGCCAGCAGCTTACCAGGGTCCCCCTACGAGCAGTACTTC. Protein: CASSLPGSPYEQYF.

The CDR3 DNA reads as TGCGCCAGCAGCTTGACGGGTCACCTTGATCAGCCCCAGCATTTT. Translating gives CASSLTGHLDQPQHF. The chain carries TRBV5-1 and TRBJ1-5; D is uncertain. CDR3 size: 15 residues. V was pared by 1 base and J by 5 bases, with 13 bases between. In germline, CDR1 is SGHRS, CDR2 YFSETQ.

The J gene is TRBJ2-5, the V gene TRBV7-2; possibly TRBD2 for D (5 bases). The CDR3 loop spans 14 amino acids. Germline loops: CDR1 SGHTA, CDR2 FQGNSA. With 5 bases removed from V and 5 bases from J, the gap between germline ends came to 15 bases. CDR3 DNA sequence: TGTGCCAGCAGCCCTTCGGGCCGGAGGGAGACCCAGTACTTC. It is translated as CASSPSGRRETQYF.